The clone carrying this T cell receptor beta chain was recorded many times. The antigen is undetermined. The record originates from a study of T cell repertoires in cytomegalovirus infection. In the study overall: Public TCR beta signature analysis indicated the presence of both CMV infection and matching HLA type.

Overall study findings and caveats: People with CMV and the relevant HLA were identified by cumulative public TCR beta family frequency.

TCRdb fed the reads into MiXCR, producing one record per CDR3 protein. Found here are 160,000 or so distinct CDR3 sequences, around 24% of them singletons; the top ten hold approximately 11%. Germline V gene data show CDR1 as SGHTA and CDR2 as FQGNSA. V lost 4 bases and J lost 3; bases outside the gene matches: 4. This CDR3 comprises 14 residues. This receptor was identified in a human donor in good health (CMV status not recorded). Some clones in this sample may be carry-over from other donors' samples. What was sequenced was PBMCs. V usage is TRBV7-2 and J usage is TRBJ1-2; the match to TRBD1 covers 8 bases. This CDR3 is CASSSLTGDYGYTF. The CDR3 region has the DNA TGTGCCAGCAGCTCCCTGACAGGGGACTATGGCTACACCTTC.